This T cell receptor (beta chain) comes out of a study of blood T cell repertoires in COVID-19. Trimming cost V 0 bases and J 8 bases; bases outside gene matches: 3. Germline-derived CDR1 and CDR2 are MNHEY and SVGAGI. This CDR3 spans 16 amino acids. TCRdb's table, derived via immunoSEQ multiplex PCR, lists solely in-frame clones and lacks some. Of hundreds of thousands of clones listed, around 89% are singletons. The chain recombines TRBV6-5 with TRBJ1-6, with 11 bases that match TRBD1. This sequence was found in a man aged 18 to 29 who had recovered from COVID-19. Input material: PBMCs or T cells enriched from blood (not recorded which). Here the CDR3 reads CASSYSRTGGYSPLHF. CDR3 coding DNA: TGTGCCAGCAGTTACTCCAGGACAGGGGGCTATTCACCCCTCCACTTT.